Here is one TCR beta chain with its context. Its cognate antigen is unknown. The sample belongs to a study of T cell responses to AZD1222 COVID-19 vaccine. The CDR3 contains 11 residues. Germline-derived CDR1 and CDR2 are WSHSY and SAAADI. V was clipped by 3 bases and J by 3 bases, with 3 bases between them. Sequencing used immunoSEQ multiplex PCR; TCRdb keeps in-frame clones, though not all of them. The sample has about 96,000 clones, about nine tenths seen once; the top ten hold 1.5% to 2%. Whole-study results and caveats: Donors in the cohort were predominantly white British and more often female, and clonal diversity was possibly underestimated. Repertoires were obtained solely post-peak T cell response. Spike-specific TCRs gained breadth and depth after people received two AZD1222 doses.

The source is an adult in good health. The chain joins TRBV10-2 to TRBJ2-7, with D unclear. Specimen: peripheral blood, collected on day 0 of AZD1222 vaccination. The CDR3 region is CASSDGYEQYF. The CDR3 DNA reads as TGCGCCAGCAGTGACGGCTACGAGCAGTACTTC.